This T cell receptor beta chain was sequenced in a study of T cell changes during pregnancy in multiple sclerosis. Per the germline V gene, CDR1 is MRHNA and CDR2 is SNTAGT. Trimming removed 3 bases from V and 1 base from J, with 12 bases in between. This CDR3 is built from 15 residues. TCRdb's table, derived via immunoSEQ multiplex PCR, lists solely in-frame clones and lacks some. The profile covers under 50,000 clones, with over 75% appearing a single time and roughly 4% taken by the ten largest. The origin of this receptor is a female donor with multiple sclerosis, enrolled in a pregnancy study. The V and J genes are TRBV6-4 and TRBJ1-1; D is possibly TRBD1 (5 bases). The starting material was CD8+ T cells from peripheral blood mononuclear cells, obtained in the first trimester of pregnancy. The CDR3 DNA sequence: TGTGCCAGCAGTGAAGGTCGGGGGGGGAACACTGAAGCTTTCTTT. Residues: CASSEGRGGNTEAFF.